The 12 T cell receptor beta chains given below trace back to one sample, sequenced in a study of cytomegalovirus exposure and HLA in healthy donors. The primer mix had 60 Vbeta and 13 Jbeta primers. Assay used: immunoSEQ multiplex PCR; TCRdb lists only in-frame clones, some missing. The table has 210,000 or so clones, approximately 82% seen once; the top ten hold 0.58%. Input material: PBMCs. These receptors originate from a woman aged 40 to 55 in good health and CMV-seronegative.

The CDR3 bases are TGTGCCAGCAGCTTTCTAGCGGGGGGGTCAGGCTCCTACAATGAGCAGTTCTTC. Protein: CASSFLAGGSGSYNEQFF. The chain combines TRBV7-2 with TRBJ2-1; the match to TRBD2 covers 12 bases. J lost 0 bases, V lost 3 bases, and 6 bases had no gene match. Germline CDR1 and CDR2: SGHTA and FQGNSA. This CDR3 is built from 18 residues.

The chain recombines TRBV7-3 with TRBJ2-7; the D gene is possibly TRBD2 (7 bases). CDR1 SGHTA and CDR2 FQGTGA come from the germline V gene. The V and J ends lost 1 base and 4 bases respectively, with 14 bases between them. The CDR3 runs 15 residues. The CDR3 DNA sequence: TGTGCCAGCAGCTTAATTGGCGGGGGCGGGTACGAGCAGTACTTC. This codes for CASSLIGGGGYEQYF.

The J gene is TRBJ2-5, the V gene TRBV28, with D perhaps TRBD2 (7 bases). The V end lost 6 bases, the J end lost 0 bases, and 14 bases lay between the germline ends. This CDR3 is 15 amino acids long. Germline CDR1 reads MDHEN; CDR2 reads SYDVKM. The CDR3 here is CASRIQGGYQETQYF. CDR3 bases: TGTGCCAGCAGGATACAGGGAGGGTACCAAGAGACCCAGTACTTC.

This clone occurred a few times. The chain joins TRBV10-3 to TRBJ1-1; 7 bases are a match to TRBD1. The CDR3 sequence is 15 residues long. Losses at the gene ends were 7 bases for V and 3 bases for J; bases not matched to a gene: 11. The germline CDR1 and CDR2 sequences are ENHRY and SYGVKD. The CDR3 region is CAINPGQAGDTEAFF. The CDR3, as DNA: TGTGCCATCAACCCCGGACAGGCCGGCGACACTGAAGCTTTCTTT.

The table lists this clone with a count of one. CDR3 bases: TGTGCCAGCAGCACACCATGGCGCGGGGGGAACACTGAAGCTTTCTTT. Amino acid sequence: CASSTPWRGGNTEAFF. The chain recombines TRBV21-1 with TRBJ1-1. TRBV21-1 is a recognized pseudogene. This CDR3 has 16 residues.

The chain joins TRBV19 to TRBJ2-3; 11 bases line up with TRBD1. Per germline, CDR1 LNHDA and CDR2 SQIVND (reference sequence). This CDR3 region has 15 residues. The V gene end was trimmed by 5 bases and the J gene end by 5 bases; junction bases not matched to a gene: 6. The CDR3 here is CASSGDRGMGDTQYF. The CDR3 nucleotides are TGTGCCAGTAGTGGGGACAGGGGGATGGGAGATACGCAGTATTTT.

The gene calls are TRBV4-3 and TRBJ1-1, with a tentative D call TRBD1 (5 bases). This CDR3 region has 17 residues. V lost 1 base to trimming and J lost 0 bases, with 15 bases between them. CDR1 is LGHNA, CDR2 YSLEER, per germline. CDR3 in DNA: TGCGCCAGCAGCCAAGCGAGTCAGGGTGGCATGAACACTGAAGCTTTCTTT. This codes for CASSQASQGGMNTEAFF.

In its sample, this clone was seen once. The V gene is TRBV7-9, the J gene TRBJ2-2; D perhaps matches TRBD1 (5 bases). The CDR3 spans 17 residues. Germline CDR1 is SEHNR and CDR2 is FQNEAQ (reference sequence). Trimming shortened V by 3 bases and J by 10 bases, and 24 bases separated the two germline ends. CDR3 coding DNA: TGTGCCAGCAGCTTGAGACCCTGGGCAGGGAAGATCATGGAGCTGTTTTTT. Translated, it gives CASSLRPWAGKIMELFF. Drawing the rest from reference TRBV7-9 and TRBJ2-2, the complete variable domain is DTGVSQNPRHKITKRGQNVTFRCDPISEHNRLYWYRQTLGQGPEFLTYFQNEAQLEKSRLLSDRFSAERPKGSFSTLEIQRTEQGDSAMYLCASSLRPWAGKIMELFFGEGSRLTVL.

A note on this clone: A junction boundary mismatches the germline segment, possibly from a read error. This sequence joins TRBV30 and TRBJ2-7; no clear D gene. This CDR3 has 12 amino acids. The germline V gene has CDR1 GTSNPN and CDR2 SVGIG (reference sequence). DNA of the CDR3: TGTGCCTCACTCAACAGTTTCTACGAGCAGCACTTC. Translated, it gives CASLNSFYEQHF.

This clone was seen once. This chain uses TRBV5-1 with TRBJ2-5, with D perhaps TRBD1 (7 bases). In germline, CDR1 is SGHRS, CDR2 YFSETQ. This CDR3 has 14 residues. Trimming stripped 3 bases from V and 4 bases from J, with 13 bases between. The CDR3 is CASSSNRGGETQYF. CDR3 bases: TGCGCCAGCAGCTCCAACAGGGGAGGAGAGACCCAGTACTTC.

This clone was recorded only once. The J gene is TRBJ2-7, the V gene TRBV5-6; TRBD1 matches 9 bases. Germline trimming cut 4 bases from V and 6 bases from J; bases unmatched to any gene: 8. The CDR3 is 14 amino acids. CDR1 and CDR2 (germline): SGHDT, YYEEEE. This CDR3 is CASSAVGTGTEQYF. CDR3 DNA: TGTGCCAGCAGCGCGGTCGGGACAGGGACCGAGCAGTACTTC.

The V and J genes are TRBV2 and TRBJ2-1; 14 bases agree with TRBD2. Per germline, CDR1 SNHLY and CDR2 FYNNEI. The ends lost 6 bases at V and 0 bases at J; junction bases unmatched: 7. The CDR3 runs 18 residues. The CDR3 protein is CASRRTSGGSSSYNEQFF. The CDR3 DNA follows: TGTGCCAGCAGGAGGACTAGCGGGGGGTCCAGCTCCTACAATGAGCAGTTCTTC. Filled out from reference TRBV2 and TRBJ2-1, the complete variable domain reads EPEVTQTPSHQVTQMGQEVILRCVPISNHLYFYWYRQILGQKVEFLVSFYNNEISEKSEIFDDQFSVERPDGSNFTLKIRSTKLEDSAMYFCASRRTSGGSSSYNEQFFGPGTRLTVL.